The TCR beta chain described here comes from a study of ipilimumab plus nivolumab after autologous stem cell transplantation. Germline loops: CDR1 SQVTM, CDR2 ANQGSEA. The CDR3 has 14 amino acids. Trimming removed 3 bases from V and 3 bases from J; junction bases left unmatched: 2. This clone was picked up a small number of times. Different DNA sequences within this sample yield the same CDR3. Checkpoint therapy with ipilimumab 1 mg/kg began 14 to 28 days after transplant. Method: immunoSEQ multiplex PCR; TCRdb's copy keeps in-frame clones and lacks some. Of 15,000 or so clones in the sample, approximately 74% were seen once.

J is TRBJ2-6 and V is TRBV29-1; 7 bases align to TRBD2. The receptor was isolated from a male donor with primary mediastinal lymphoma. Sequencing used PBMCs, obtained in a trial of ipilimumab plus nivolumab as post-transplant consolidation. The CDR3 DNA reads TGCAGCGTTGATGGGGGGGGTGGGGCCAACGTCCTGACTTTC. Translating it yields CSVDGGGGANVLTF.